Sequencing of this TCR beta chain was carried out in a study of shared clonotypes between healthy human individuals. Samples underwent the assay at deep level. In the original workflow: Filtering differed because ImmunoSEQ produced junction-only sequences that carried no quality scores. TCRdb's table, derived via immunoSEQ multiplex PCR, lists solely in-frame clones and lacks some. Clone size and V and J calls were adopted from that table, with D and trimming inferred from the DNA. The sample records around 2.5 million clones, 93% being singletons. Whole-study results and caveats: Shared clonotypes across all four donors exceeded non-shared ones in generation probability. Sharing across four donors was highest in naive CD4 (roughly 5%) and lowest in memory CD8 (around 0.4%).

Regarding this clone: Its matching antigen is unknown.

This receptor was taken from a man aged 18 to 30 in good health. Some clones in this sample may be carry-over from other donors' samples. Sequencing was done on a sample of naive CD4+ T cells from PBMCs. Documented subset: CD45RA+ positively selected.

The CDR3 region is CSVVSDTQYF. The CDR3 nucleotides are TGCAGCGTTGTCTCAGATACGCAGTATTTT. This sequence joins TRBV29-1 and TRBJ2-3; D is unclear. Trimming took off 4 bases at V and 4 bases at J, with 3 bases between the two ends. CDR1 is SQVTM and CDR2 is ANQGSEA in the germline V gene. CDR3 length: 10 amino acids.